The 8 T cell receptor beta chains below were found in one sample sequenced in a study of identical twins. In TCRdb, the 5' RACE reads were re-called with MiXCR into one record per CDR3 protein. The repertoire holds 200,000 to 250,000 distinct CDR3 sequences, 6.5% to 8.5% seen once, with around 1.8% in the top ten. This same sample was also part of a study on yellow fever vaccine responses in identical twins.

The sample taken for sequencing was memory (CD45RO+) T cells sorted from blood. Source of these receptors: a woman aged 18-29 years in good health.

This clonotype was seen more than once but under ten times. The V gene is TRBV6-1, the J gene TRBJ2-1; 9 bases are shared with TRBD2. CDR1 is MNHNS, CDR2 SASEGT, per germline. CDR3 length equals 16 residues. The V gene end was trimmed by 4 bases and the J gene end by 7 bases; junction bases not matched to a gene: 11. The DNA of the CDR3 is TGTGCCAGCAGTGGTTTAGCGGGAGAGAAGGGAAATGAGCAGTTCTTC. It codes for CASSGLAGEKGNEQFF.

Regarding this clonotype: This may stem from a read error, because a much larger clone lies one nucleotide away. The chain uses TRBV27 and TRBJ2-1, with 12 bases that match TRBD2. CDR3 length equals 16 residues. Germline CDR1 MNHEY, CDR2 SMNVEV (reference sequence). DNA of the CDR3: TGTGCCAGCAGCCAGATCGGACTAGCGGGACCTAATGAGCAGCTCTTC. This encodes CASSQIGLAGPNEQLF.

The chain couples TRBV5-6 to TRBJ2-1; weak D call: TRBD2 (5 bases). The CDR3 contains 11 residues. V lost 4 bases, J lost 7 bases, and 6 bases lay in between. Germline CDR1 SGHDT, CDR2 YYEEEE. The CDR3: CASSRLNEQFF. The CDR3 DNA sequence: TGTGCCAGCAGCCGACTAAATGAGCAGTTCTTC.

This clonotype was seen at least ten times. The CDR3: CSARGVGETQYF. The CDR3 DNA reads TGCAGTGCTCGGGGAGTAGGCGAGACCCAGTACTTC. V gene TRBV20-1 combines with J gene TRBJ2-5; D may be TRBD2 (5 bases). V gave up 5 bases and J gave up 5 bases, with 12 bases separating them. In germline, CDR1 is DFQATT, CDR2 SNEGSKA (reference sequence). This CDR3 spans 12 amino acids.

This clonotype appeared a few times. This chain connects TRBV29-1 to TRBJ2-1; maybe TRBD1 (7 bases). Trimming removed 6 bases at V and 4 bases at J, with 22 bases between. This CDR3 region has 16 residues. Germline V CDR1 and CDR2: SQVTM, ANQGSEA. CDR3 region: CSVPPEGTATYNEQFF. The CDR3 nucleotides read TGCAGCGTACCCCCGGAGGGGACAGCAACATACAATGAGCAGTTCTTC.

Remarks on this clonotype: A much larger clone lies one base from this, so it may be a read error. The rearrangement uses TRBV12-3 or TRBV12-4 and TRBJ2-5, with a possible D match to TRBD1 (7 bases). The CDR3 runs 15 residues. Written as DNA, the CDR3 is TGTGCCAGCTGTTTAGACGCAGGGGGGAAAGAGACCCAGTACTTC. It codes for CASCLDAGGKETQYF.

Ten or more counts support this clonotype. The chain combines TRBV5-6 with TRBJ1-4; unclear D gene. Trimming cost V 3 bases and J 5 bases, with 20 bases left between them. CDR1 is SGHDT and CDR2 is YYEEEE in the germline V gene. The CDR3 sequence is 17 residues long. DNA of the CDR3: TGTGCCAGCAGCTCCCTCATGAAGGGCGGGGAAAATGAAAAACTGTTTTTT. Translation: CASSSLMKGGENEKLFF.

This clonotype was recorded a few times. This chain links TRBV5-1 with TRBJ1-6; D unclear. CDR3 length: 15 residues. Trimming took 0 bases from V and 10 from J, leaving 14 bases between them. The V gene's germline CDR1 is SGHRS and CDR2 YFSETQ. The CDR3 nucleotides read TGCGCCAGCAGCTTGGTATACGGCGAAGGGTCACCCCTCCACTTT. Translated, it gives CASSLVYGEGSPLHF.